Each of the 20 T cell receptor beta chains below was sequenced from the same sample in a study of blood T cell repertoires in COVID-19. TCRdb's table, derived via immunoSEQ multiplex PCR, lists solely in-frame clones and lacks some. Among roughly 230,000 clones listed, 85% were seen once. Sequenced material: peripheral blood. Receptors were obtained from a man between 40 and 49 years old with acute or convalescent COVID-19.

V usage is TRBV5-6 and J usage is TRBJ2-5, with 7 bases that match TRBD2. This CDR3 comprises 15 residues. With 4 bases clipped from V and 5 bases from J, the junction kept 11 bases outside the gene matches. Germline values: CDR1 SGHDT, CDR2 YYEEEE. CDR3 region: CASSTLGQGGETQYF. The CDR3 DNA is TGTGCCAGCAGCACCTTAGGGCAGGGAGGGGAGACCCAGTACTTC.

This rearrangement joins TRBV5-6 to TRBJ1-2; D is possibly TRBD1 (6 bases). Deletions cut 2 bases from V and 11 bases from J, with 13 bases between. Germline V lookup: CDR1 SGHDT, CDR2 YYEEEE. CDR3 length equals 12 residues. CDR3 sequence: CASSFLRTVYTF. CDR3 sequence (DNA): TGTGCCAGCAGCTTTCTACGGACAGTATACACCTTC.

In its sample, this clone was seen a few times. The rearrangement links TRBV7-8 to TRBJ1-3; D remains unclear. V was trimmed by 3 bases and J by 4 bases, leaving 16 bases between them. The CDR3 is 16 residues long. Germline V gives CDR1 SGHVS, CDR2 FQNEAQ. The CDR3: CASSFFPSGNGNTIYF. In nucleotides, the CDR3 is TGTGCCAGCAGCTTTTTCCCGTCGGGTAACGGAAACACCATATATTTT.

This clone was seen just once. The rearrangement links TRBV2 to TRBJ2-2; D uncertain. The CDR3 is made up of 13 amino acids. V was shortened by 8 bases and J by 1 base, with 8 bases between the two germline ends. From germline, CDR1 is SNHLY and CDR2 FYNNEI. The CDR3 DNA follows: TGTGCCAGCCAGGTGGAGAACACCGGGGAGCTGTTTTTT. This encodes CASQVENTGELFF.

The chain is built from TRBV5-1 and TRBJ2-5; D not certain. V was trimmed by 4 bases and J by 7 bases, leaving 17 bases between them. Germline loops: CDR1 SGHRS, CDR2 YFSETQ. The CDR3 is 14 amino acids. The CDR3, as DNA: TGCGCCAGCAGCCCGTTTGACACCGCCGGGACCCAGTACTTC. Its protein is CASSPFDTAGTQYF.

This clone was counted a single time. The chain recombines TRBV6-5 with TRBJ1-3; 8 nucleotides agree with TRBD1. The V gene end was trimmed by 10 bases and the J gene end by 4 bases; junction bases not matched to a gene: 12. Germline CDR1 is MNHEY and CDR2 is SVGAGI. This CDR3 spans 15 amino acids. The CDR3 bases are TGTGCCACCACGGACAGGGAAGATCCCGGAAACACCATATATTTT. It yields the protein CATTDREDPGNTIYF.

The V gene is TRBV28, the J gene TRBJ2-7; TRBD2 agrees at 7 bases. The CDR3 runs 13 residues. Germline V gene lookup returns CDR1 MDHEN and CDR2 SYDVKM. The V and J ends lost 4 bases and 2 bases, in that order; junction bases with no gene match: 2. CDR3 coding DNA: TGTGCCAGCAGTTCACTAGCGCCCTACGAGCAGTACTTC. Translating gives CASSSLAPYEQYF. The complete variable domain, with remaining parts taken from reference TRBV28 and TRBJ2-7, reads DVKVTQSSRYLVKRTGEKVFLECVQDMDHENMFWYRQDPGLGLRLIYFSYDVKMKEKGDIPEGYSVSREKKERFSLILESASTNQTSMYLCASSSLAPYEQYFGPGTRLTVT.

This sequence joins TRBV6-5 and TRBJ1-5; perhaps TRBD1 as D (5 bases). Trimming left V 7 bases short and J 0 bases short, with 13 bases between. Germline CDR1 is MNHEY and CDR2 is SVGAGI. The CDR3 covers 15 residues. Here the CDR3 DNA reads TGTGCCAGCATGGCGACAGTGGGTAGCAATCAGCCCCAGCATTTT. Translated: CASMATVGSNQPQHF.

The chain is built from TRBV5-1 and TRBJ1-5, with D perhaps TRBD1 (5 bases). The length of the CDR3 is 14 residues. The germline V gene encodes CDR1 SGHRS and CDR2 YFSETQ. Trimming removed 0 bases at V and 3 bases at J, with 7 bases between. CDR3 DNA sequence: TGCGCCAGCAGCTTGGCAGGGAACAATCAGCCCCAGCATTTT. Translating it yields CASSLAGNNQPQHF.

This sequence joins TRBV5-1 and TRBJ1-2; 10 bases fit TRBD1. Germline V CDR1 and CDR2: SGHRS, YFSETQ. J gave up 3 bases and V 0 bases, and 2 bases lay outside the gene matches. CDR3 size: 15 residues. The CDR3 DNA reads TGCGCCAGCAGCTTGGGGGACAGGGGAGACTATGGCTACACCTTC. It is translated as CASSLGDRGDYGYTF.

The chain employs TRBV9 and TRBJ2-1; 8 bases agree with TRBD1. Per the germline V gene, CDR1 is SGDLS and CDR2 is YYNGEE. Unmatched junction bases numbered 3, after V lost 3 bases and J lost 10 bases. The CDR3 consists of 12 residues. The CDR3 sequence is CASSDGDREQFF. CDR3 nucleotide sequence: TGTGCCAGCAGCGACGGGGACAGGGAGCAGTTCTTC.

V usage is TRBV19 and J usage is TRBJ2-7, with a possible D match to TRBD1 (6 bases). V lost 3 bases to trimming and J lost 0 bases, with 15 bases between them. Germline V gene lookup returns CDR1 LNHDA and CDR2 SQIVND (reference sequence). This CDR3 spans 16 amino acids. The CDR3 DNA reads as TGTGCCAGTAGTATTCAAGTGACAGGCAACTCCTACGAGCAGTACTTC. Translated: CASSIQVTGNSYEQYF.

V gene TRBV4-1 combines with J gene TRBJ2-2; D gene ambiguous. Trimming left V 0 bases short and J 6 bases short, with 5 bases between. Germline values: CDR1 MGHRA, CDR2 YSYEKL. This CDR3 region has 13 residues. CDR3 DNA: TGCGCCAGCAGCCAAGATATAGCCGGGGAGCTGTTTTTT. Translated: CASSQDIAGELFF.

The CDR3 nucleotides read TGTGCTAGTGGTTTCTCCTCTGCTGAAGCTTTCTTT. It is translated as CASGFSSAEAFF. The gene calls are TRBV12-5 and TRBJ1-1; D is unresolved. Germline assignment: CDR1 LGHNT and CDR2 FRNRAP. The CDR3 has 12 residues. V dropped 3 bases and J dropped 6 bases, with 8 bases sitting between them.

The chain links TRBV11-2 to TRBJ1-1, with D hard to call. Trimming left V 1 base short and J 2 bases short, with 8 bases between. This CDR3 contains 14 residues. The V gene's germline CDR1 is SGHAT and CDR2 FQNNGV. CDR3 DNA: TGTGCCAGCAGCTTAGGACAATATAACACTGAAGCTTTCTTT. Translating it yields CASSLGQYNTEAFF.

This rearrangement joins TRBV28 to TRBJ1-2; D is uncertain. From germline, CDR1 is MDHEN and CDR2 SYDVKM. V lost 6 bases, J lost 8 bases, and 19 bases lay in between. This CDR3 region has 14 residues. The CDR3 here is CASRTRVRGEGYTF. The CDR3 DNA is TGTGCCAGCAGAACTCGGGTGCGCGGGGAGGGCTACACCTTC.

The chain employs TRBV2 and TRBJ2-7, with D possibly matching TRBD1 (5 bases). The CDR3 has 17 amino acids. V was shortened by 4 bases and J by 4 bases, with 23 bases between the two germline ends. Per the germline V gene, CDR1 is SNHLY and CDR2 is FYNNEI. CDR3 coding DNA: TGTGCCAGCAGTGCGGCAGGGTCAAACCCGACATCATACGAGCAGTACTTC. This codes for CASSAAGSNPTSYEQYF.

The chain joins TRBV12-3 or TRBV12-4 to TRBJ1-2; D is unresolved. CDR3 length equals 13 residues. Trimming removed 5 bases from V and 3 bases from J, with 10 bases in between. The CDR3 region has the DNA TGTGCCAGCAGTCCCGTCGCGGACTATGGCTACACCTTC. This sequence encodes CASSPVADYGYTF.

The chain couples TRBV30 to TRBJ1-5; D call uncertain. Trimming stripped 4 bases from V and 7 bases from J, with 23 bases between. This CDR3 has 16 residues. CDR1 is GTSNPN and CDR2 is SVGIG in the germline V gene (reference sequence). In DNA, the CDR3 is TGTGCCTGGAACCCGCCGCGGGGAGGCGGACTGCAGCCCCAGCATTTT. This sequence encodes CAWNPPRGGGLQPQHF.

This clone was detected a few times. V gene TRBV3-1 (or the pseudogene TRBV3-2) combines with J gene TRBJ1-2, with 9 bases matching TRBD1. Trimming took 9 bases from V and 0 from J; bases not matched to a gene: 17. The CDR3 loop spans 18 amino acids. The V gene's germline CDR1 is LGHDT and CDR2 YNNKEL (reference sequence). The CDR3 spells CASTMPRDRAFPNYGYTF. CDR3 nucleotides: TGTGCCAGTACCATGCCCCGGGACAGGGCTTTCCCTAACTATGGCTACACCTTC.